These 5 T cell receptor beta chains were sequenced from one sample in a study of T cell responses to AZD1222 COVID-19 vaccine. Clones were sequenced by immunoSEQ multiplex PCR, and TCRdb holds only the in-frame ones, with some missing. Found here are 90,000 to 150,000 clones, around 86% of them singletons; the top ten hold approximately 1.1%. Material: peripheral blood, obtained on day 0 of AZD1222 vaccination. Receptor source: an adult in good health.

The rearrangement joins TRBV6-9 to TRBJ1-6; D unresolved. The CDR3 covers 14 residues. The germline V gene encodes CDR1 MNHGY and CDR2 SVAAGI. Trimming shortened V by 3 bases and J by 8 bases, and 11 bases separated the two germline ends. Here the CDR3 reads CASSYAGEHSPLHF. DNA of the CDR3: TGTGCCAGCAGTTACGCAGGAGAACATTCACCCCTCCACTTT.

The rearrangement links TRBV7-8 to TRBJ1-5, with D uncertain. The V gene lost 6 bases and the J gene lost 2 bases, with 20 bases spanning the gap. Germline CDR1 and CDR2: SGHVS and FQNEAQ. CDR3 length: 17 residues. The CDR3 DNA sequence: TGTGCCAGCAGTCATTCGTCCGGGCCCGGCGGCAATCAGCCCCAGCATTTT. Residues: CASSHSSGPGGNQPQHF. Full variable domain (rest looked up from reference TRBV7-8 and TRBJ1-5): GAGVSQSPRYKVAKRGQDVALRCDPISGHVSLFWYQQALGQGPEFLTYFQNEAQLDKSGLPSDRFFAERPEGSVSTLKIQRTQQEDSAVYLCASSHSSGPGGNQPQHFGDGTRLSIL.

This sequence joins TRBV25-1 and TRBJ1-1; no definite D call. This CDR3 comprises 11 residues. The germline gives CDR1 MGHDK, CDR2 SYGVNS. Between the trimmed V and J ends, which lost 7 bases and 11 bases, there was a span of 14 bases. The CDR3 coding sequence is TGTGCCAGCACCGTTGCCGAAGTCGCTTTCTTT. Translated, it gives CASTVAEVAFF.

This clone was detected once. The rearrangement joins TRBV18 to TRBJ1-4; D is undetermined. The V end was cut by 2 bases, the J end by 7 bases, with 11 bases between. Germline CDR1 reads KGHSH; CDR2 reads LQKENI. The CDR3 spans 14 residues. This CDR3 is CASSPNGRGEKLFF. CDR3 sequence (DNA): TGTGCCAGCTCACCAAACGGGCGGGGTGAAAAACTGTTTTTT.

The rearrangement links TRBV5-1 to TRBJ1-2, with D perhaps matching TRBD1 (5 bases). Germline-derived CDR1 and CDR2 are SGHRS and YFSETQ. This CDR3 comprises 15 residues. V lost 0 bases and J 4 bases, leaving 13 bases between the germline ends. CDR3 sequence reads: CASSLEGLGPYGYTF. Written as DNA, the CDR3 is TGCGCCAGCAGCTTGGAGGGACTAGGTCCCTATGGCTACACCTTC.